The 32 T cell receptor beta chains below were found in one sample sequenced in a study of metastatic and nonmetastatic thyroid tumors. The entire patient cohort was treatment-naive prior to thyroid surgery. TCRdb re-processed the PCR reads through MiXCR. This sample carries fewer than 7,500 clones, roughly 25% of them seen once, and the ten largest clones take approximately 10%. The source material was adjacent normal tissue. The origin of the receptors is a male donor with papillary thyroid cancer or a benign thyroid nodule (not recorded which). Some clones in this sample may be carry-over from other donors' samples.

V and J are TRBV7-9 and TRBJ2-7; a weak D match, TRBD2 (7 bases). The CDR3 runs 15 residues. Trimming took off 4 bases at V and 2 bases at J, with 15 bases between the two ends. Germline V lookup: CDR1 SEHNR, CDR2 FQNEAQ (reference sequence). The CDR3, as DNA: TGTGCCAGCAGCTCGCCAGCGGGGACAACCTACGAGCAGTACTTC. This gives the protein CASSSPAGTTYEQYF.

This clone came up many times. The chain carries TRBV7-8 and TRBJ2-7; D is uncertain. Germline CDR1 reads SGHVS; CDR2 reads FQNEAQ. V shed 1 base and J shed 2 bases, with 12 bases lying between them. The length of the CDR3 is 15 residues. CDR3 nucleotide sequence: TGTGCCAGCAGCTTAGGCTTCCAGGCCACCTACGAGCAGTACTTC. The encoded protein is CASSLGFQATYEQYF. Full variable domain (rest looked up from reference TRBV7-8 and TRBJ2-7): GAGVSQSPRYKVAKRGQDVALRCDPISGHVSLFWYQQALGQGPEFLTYFQNEAQLDKSGLPSDRFFAERPEGSVSTLKIQRTQQEDSAVYLCASSLGFQATYEQYFGPGTRLTVT.

The rearrangement uses TRBV7-2 and TRBJ2-7, with 7 bases fitting TRBD1. This CDR3 has 15 residues. Germline V CDR1 and CDR2: SGHTA, FQGNSA. V shed 3 bases and J 0 bases; nucleotides not matched to a gene: 5. The CDR3, as DNA: TGTGCCAGCAGCTTCCGGGACAGCCTCTCCTACGAGCAGTACTTC. As protein: CASSFRDSLSYEQYF.

This clone is deemed medium-sized. The chain is built from TRBV7-2 and TRBJ1-2; no clear D gene. Trimming took 4 bases from V and 3 from J, leaving 12 bases between them. This CDR3 region has 14 residues. The germline V gene has CDR1 SGHTA and CDR2 FQGNSA. In DNA form, the CDR3 reads TGTGCCAGCAGCTCCACGATTTCGGACTATGGCTACACCTTC. It encodes CASSSTISDYGYTF.

The chain links TRBV6-1 to TRBJ2-2, with 9 bases lining up with TRBD1. Germline CDR1 reads MNHNS; CDR2 reads SASEGT. This CDR3 has 16 residues. V lost 5 bases to trimming and J lost 4 bases; unmatched junction nucleotides: 8. The CDR3 loop reads CASSSPVTGGTGELFF. The CDR3, as DNA: TGTGCCAGCAGTTCCCCCGTGACAGGGGGCACCGGGGAGCTGTTTTTT.

This clone was detected only once. The V gene is TRBV11-3, the J gene TRBJ2-7; D gene ambiguous. The CDR3 extends over 13 amino acids. V lost 3 bases and J 6 bases, leaving 12 bases between the germline ends. Germline CDR1 SGHNT, CDR2 YENEEA. Here the CDR3 reads CASSFDFPGEQYF. Written as DNA, the CDR3 is TGTGCCAGCAGCTTTGACTTCCCCGGCGAGCAGTACTTC.

For this clone: One end of the junction fails to match germline, which may point to a read error. The V call is TRBV7-9, the J call TRBJ1-2; possible D gene TRBD1, 5 bases. Germline CDR1 and CDR2: SEHNR and FQNEAQ (reference sequence). This CDR3 comprises 14 residues. CDR3: CASSYNPDIYVYTF. CDR3 in DNA: TGTGCCAGCAGCTACAACCCGGACATCTATGTCTACACCTTC.

This clone has only a few counts. The gene calls are TRBV6-2 or TRBV6-3 and TRBJ2-1; possible D gene TRBD2, 6 bases. CDR1 and CDR2 (germline): MNHEY, SVGEGT. Trimming took off 2 bases at V and 9 bases at J, with 11 bases between the two ends. The CDR3 length is 13 residues. CDR3 bases: TGTGCCAGCAGTTACCGGGCGGGGATTGAGCAGTTCTTC. Protein product: CASSYRAGIEQFF.

This rearrangement joins TRBV2 to TRBJ1-5, with D uncertain. Trimming removed 2 bases from V and 4 bases from J, with 9 bases in between. The length of the CDR3 is 14 residues. Germline values: CDR1 SNHLY, CDR2 FYNNEI. The CDR3 coding sequence is TGTGCCAGCAGTGAACAGACACGGAATCAGCCCCAGCATTTT. Translating gives CASSEQTRNQPQHF.

The table lists this clone with many counts. V usage is TRBV11-2 and J usage is TRBJ2-7; 12 bases agree with TRBD2. CDR3 length equals 15 residues. V lost 0 bases and J lost 7; bases outside the gene matches: 4. Germline V gene data show CDR1 as SGHAT and CDR2 as FQNNGV. Written as DNA, the CDR3 is TGTGCCAGCAGCTTAGATCCTAGCGGGAGGGGGGAGCAGTACTTC. As protein: CASSLDPSGRGEQYF.

The V and J genes are TRBV2 and TRBJ1-2; D ambiguous. Germline CDR1 SNHLY, CDR2 FYNNEI. V was trimmed by 3 bases and J by 6 bases, leaving 11 bases between them. The CDR3 covers 13 residues. CDR3 loop: CASSDTSYHGYTF. CDR3 coding DNA: TGTGCCAGCAGTGACACCTCTTACCATGGCTACACCTTC.

Concerning this clone: No conserved phenylalanine or tryptophan is present at the end of the CDR3, so a read error is the likely explanation. This chain links TRBV10-3 with TRBJ2-5, with 7 bases identical to TRBD2. This CDR3 is 12 amino acids long. CDR1 and CDR2 (germline): ENHRY, SYGVKD. V was pared by 11 bases and J by 0 bases, with 3 bases of the junction left unmatched. For the CDR3, the DNA is TGTGCCTCTGGGGGGGACCAAGAGACCCAGTACCTC. Translating gives CASGGDQETQYL.

This clone is medium-sized. The genes are TRBV6-1 and TRBJ1-1; no clear D. V lost 1 base, J lost 0 bases, and 6 bases lay in between. The CDR3 spans 14 residues. From germline, CDR1 is MNHNS and CDR2 SASEGT. The CDR3 region is CASSEVMLNTEAFF. The CDR3 DNA reads TGTGCCAGCAGTGAAGTGATGCTGAACACTGAAGCTTTCTTT.

In its sample, this clone was seen a few times. The V call is TRBV19, the J call TRBJ2-1; maybe TRBD1 (5 bases). From germline, CDR1 is LNHDA and CDR2 SQIVND (reference sequence). The CDR3 is 14 amino acids. Trimming removed 3 bases at V and 8 bases at J, with 14 bases between. Here the CDR3 reads CASSILTQGYEQFF. CDR3 coding DNA: TGTGCCAGTAGTATTTTGACCCAGGGCTATGAGCAGTTCTTC.

In its sample, this clone ranks as medium-sized (0.01 to 0.1%). This chain joins TRBV27 and TRBJ2-1; D is ambiguous. Germline CDR1 is MNHEY and CDR2 is SMNVEV (reference sequence). Trimming shortened V by 6 bases and J by 8 bases, and 20 bases separated the two germline ends. This CDR3 region has 15 residues. The CDR3 sequence is CASSMEVSPLYEQFF. The CDR3 region has the DNA TGTGCCAGCAGCATGGAAGTAAGCCCCCTCTATGAGCAGTTCTTC.

As regards this clone: The sample has other DNA sequences that encode this CDR3 too. This chain uses TRBV20-1 with TRBJ2-7; D remains unclear. This CDR3 has 11 residues. CDR1 and CDR2 from the germline V gene are DFQATT and SNEGSKA (reference sequence). V lost 6 bases and J lost 4, with 10 bases in between. The CDR3 bases are TGCAGTGCGAACAGTGCATACGAGCAGTACTTC. Its translation: CSANSAYEQYF.

By its share, this clone is medium-sized. V usage is TRBV29-1 and J usage is TRBJ2-7; perhaps TRBD2 as D (5 bases). Per the germline V gene, CDR1 is SQVTM and CDR2 is ANQGSEA. The CDR3 contains 16 residues. Trimming stripped 0 bases from V and 1 base from J, with 16 bases between. The CDR3 sequence is CSVEESNNSGSYEQYF. The CDR3 DNA follows: TGCAGCGTTGAAGAATCAAATAATTCGGGGTCCTACGAGCAGTACTTC.

This clone was recorded a few times. The rearrangement links TRBV20-1 to TRBJ2-1; 8 bases are a match to TRBD2. CDR1 and CDR2 (germline): DFQATT, SNEGSKA (reference sequence). CDR3 length equals 15 residues. V trimming: 0 bases; J trimming: 7 bases; junction bases outside the gene matches: 8. The CDR3 bases are TGCAGTGCTAGAGATGCTAGCGGGTTAGGAAATGAGCAGTTCTTC. Protein sequence: CSARDASGLGNEQFF.

Worth noting for this clone: Just one base apart from a much larger clone, this may be a read error. The genes are TRBV2 and TRBJ1-1, with D tentatively TRBD1 (5 bases). The V gene lost 7 bases and the J gene lost 4 bases, with 16 bases spanning the gap. The CDR3 has 14 amino acids. Looked up from germline, CDR1 is SNHLY and CDR2 is FYNNEI. The CDR3 loop is CASTSAGWSTEAFF. The CDR3 coding sequence is TGTGCCAGCACATCGGCAGGGTGGAGCACTGAAGCTTTCTTT.

By sample fraction, this clone is medium-sized. The chain uses TRBV24-1 and TRBJ1-2; tentatively, D is TRBD1 (6 bases). Germline values: CDR1 KGHDR, CDR2 SFDVKD. V was clipped by 3 bases and J by 2 bases, with 12 bases between them. This CDR3 comprises 15 residues. Written as DNA, the CDR3 is TGTGCCACCAGTGATCCCCGGACAGAAAACTATGGCTACACCTTC. Its protein is CATSDPRTENYGYTF.

This clone ranks as medium-sized. This chain connects TRBV11-3 to TRBJ1-2, with D possibly being TRBD1 (5 bases). The V end lost 6 bases, the J end lost 3 bases, and 20 bases lay between the germline ends. CDR1 and CDR2 from the germline V gene are SGHNT and YENEEA. The CDR3 sequence is 16 residues long. CDR3 residues: CASSYYSGTRDYGYTF. CDR3 DNA sequence: TGTGCCAGCAGTTATTACTCCGGGACCAGGGACTATGGCTACACCTTC.

This clone is medium-sized. The chain uses TRBV20-1 and TRBJ1-4, with a possible D match to TRBD1 (5 bases). The CDR3 has 14 residues. CDR1 is DFQATT and CDR2 is SNEGSKA in the germline V gene (reference sequence). The germline V and J ends were trimmed by 5 bases and 7 bases, with 17 bases remaining between them. CDR3 loop: CSAPLWQGGEKLFF. CDR3 DNA sequence: TGCAGTGCTCCCCTCTGGCAGGGAGGTGAAAAACTGTTTTTT.

The chain uses TRBV7-9 and TRBJ2-5, with D possibly TRBD2 on 5 matching bases. Germline CDR1 and CDR2: SEHNR and FQNEAQ (reference sequence). V was trimmed by 5 bases and J by 1 base, leaving 11 bases between them. The CDR3 totals 14 residues. The CDR3 loop is CASSKSGSQETQYF. Written as DNA, the CDR3 is TGTGCCAGCAGCAAGAGCGGCAGCCAAGAGACCCAGTACTTC. The whole variable domain, remainder taken from reference TRBV7-9 and TRBJ2-5, is DTGVSQNPRHKITKRGQNVTFRCDPISEHNRLYWYRQTLGQGPEFLTYFQNEAQLEKSRLLSDRFSAERPKGSFSTLEIQRTEQGDSAMYLCASSKSGSQETQYFGPGTRLLVL.

By frequency in the sample, this clone is medium-sized (0.01 to 0.1%). The genes are TRBV6-2 or TRBV6-3 and TRBJ2-7, with 10 positions matching TRBD1. Germline V gene lookup returns CDR1 MNHEY and CDR2 SVGEGT. The CDR3 runs 15 residues. V dropped 6 bases and J dropped 5; count of bases not matched to a gene: 10. CDR3 bases: TGTGCCAGCAGACAGACAGGGGGCGCAAGAAACGAGCAGTACTTC. This gives the protein CASRQTGGARNEQYF.

As concerns this clone: A much larger clone lies one base from this, so it may be a read error. The V and J genes are TRBV6-8 and TRBJ1-1, with D possibly being TRBD1 (5 bases). CDR1 and CDR2 (germline): MNHGY, SAAAGT. The CDR3 totals 13 residues. In DNA form, the CDR3 reads TGTGTCAGCAGAACCGACAGCCACACTGAAGCTTTCTTT. It translates to CVSRTDSHTEAFF.

This clone came up many times. V and J are TRBV11-1 and TRBJ2-7; unclear D gene. The germline V gene encodes CDR1 SGHAT and CDR2 FQDESV (reference sequence). This CDR3 has 14 amino acids. Trimming left V 5 bases short and J 3 bases short, with 14 bases between. The CDR3 spells CASSPPGPIYEQYF. The CDR3 region has the DNA TGTGCCAGCAGCCCCCCGGGTCCTATCTACGAGCAGTACTTC.

This clone is classed as medium-sized (0.01 to 0.1%). This chain links TRBV30 with TRBJ2-7; no clear D. CDR3 length: 12 residues. Trimming stripped 6 bases from V and 2 bases from J, with 11 bases between. Germline CDR1 reads GTSNPN; CDR2 reads SVGIG (reference sequence). The CDR3 protein is CACREQTYEQYF. The CDR3 nucleotides read TGTGCCTGTCGCGAACAGACCTACGAGCAGTACTTC.

This clone was counted only a few times. The chain has TRBV6-2 or TRBV6-3 and TRBJ2-1; 12 bases are a match to TRBD2. The V segment lost 4 bases and the J segment 7 bases; nucleotides outside the gene matches: 8. CDR1 and CDR2 (germline): MNHEY, SVGEGT. There are 16 residues in the CDR3. This CDR3 is CASSSNRLAGVNEQFF. The CDR3, as DNA: TGTGCCAGCAGTTCGAATCGACTAGCGGGAGTAAATGAGCAGTTCTTC.

Judged by abundance, this clone is medium-sized. This chain uses TRBV27 with TRBJ1-5; TRBD1 is a possible D gene (5 bases). CDR1 and CDR2 (germline): MNHEY, SMNVEV (reference sequence). The CDR3 has 16 residues. The V end lost 6 bases, the J end lost 1 base, and 16 bases lay between the germline ends. CDR3 DNA: TGTGCCAGCAGACTCACTGGGGCTTGGAGCAATCAGCCCCAGCATTTT. This codes for CASRLTGAWSNQPQHF.

The rearrangement links TRBV4-2 to TRBJ2-7; the match to TRBD1 covers 7 bases. The CDR3 covers 15 residues. The germline V gene has CDR1 LGHNA and CDR2 YNFKEQ. V gave up 3 bases and J gave up 6 bases; unmatched junction bases: 11. The CDR3 DNA reads TGTGCCAGCAGCCATGTAGGGGGCTACGAGAGCGAGCAGTACTTC. Its translation is CASSHVGGYESEQYF.

This clone is deemed large. The chain uses TRBV20-1 and TRBJ2-7, with 8 bases lining up with TRBD1. V lost 5 bases and J lost 4; bases outside the gene matches: 13. The CDR3 length is 15 residues. Germline V gene sequence: CDR1 DFQATT, CDR2 SNEGSKA (reference sequence). CDR3 protein: CSAEGSGTGPYEQYF. The CDR3 bases are TGCAGTGCTGAGGGATCGGGGACAGGACCTTACGAGCAGTACTTC.

By sample fraction, this clone is medium-sized. The chain is built from TRBV27 and TRBJ2-7; TRBD2 aligns across 7 bases. Germline V gene data show CDR1 as MNHEY and CDR2 as SMNVEV (reference sequence). V trimming: 2 bases; J trimming: 7 bases; junction bases outside the gene matches: 8. CDR3 length equals 14 residues. CDR3 in amino acids: CASSLHGGLGEQYF. The CDR3 DNA reads as TGTGCCAGCAGTTTACACGGAGGACTAGGGGAGCAGTACTTC.